This T cell receptor beta chain was sequenced in a study of naive and memory T cell subsets. Study-wide results and caveats: Naive repertoires, especially CD8, held a few larger clonotypes, possibly memory cells re-expressing CD45RA. Gini index rose across naive, CM, EM and EMRA in CD4 and CD8.

The beta constant-region primer was an equimolar mix of two oligonucleotides covering TRBC1 and TRBC2. The ligated cDNA underwent four PCR rounds using SP2 and nested alpha and beta constant-region primers. A 12-nucleotide UMI and the SP2 primer were added to the cDNA 3' end by oligonucleotide ligation. TCRdb redid the calling of the UMI-ligation and nested PCR reads with MiXCR, one entry per CDR3 protein. The table lists under 150,000 distinct CDR3 sequences, approximately 20% of them singletons. This clonotype occurred a few times. The antigen remains undetermined. The source material was naive CD8+ T cells from blood. The sequence derives from a human donor in good health.

The DNA of the CDR3 is TGCAGCGTTGGGGGGGCCAGGGACTCAACCTACGAGCAGTACTTC. Its protein is CSVGGARDSTYEQYF. The rearrangement links TRBV29-1 to TRBJ2-7; D may be TRBD1 or TRBD2 (6 bases each). V lost 4 bases to trimming and J lost 2 bases, with 18 bases between them. In germline, CDR1 is SQVTM, CDR2 ANQGSEA. The CDR3 covers 15 residues.